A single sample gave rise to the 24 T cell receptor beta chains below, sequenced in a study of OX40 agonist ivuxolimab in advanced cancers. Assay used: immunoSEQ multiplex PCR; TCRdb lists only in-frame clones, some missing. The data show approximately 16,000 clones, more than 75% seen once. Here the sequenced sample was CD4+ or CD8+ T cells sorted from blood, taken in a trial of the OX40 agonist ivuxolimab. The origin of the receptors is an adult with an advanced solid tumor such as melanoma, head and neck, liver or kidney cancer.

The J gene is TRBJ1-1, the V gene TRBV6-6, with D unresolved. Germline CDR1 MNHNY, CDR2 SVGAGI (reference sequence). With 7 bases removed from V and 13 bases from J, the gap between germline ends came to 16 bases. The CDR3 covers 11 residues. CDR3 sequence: CASITGPVFFF. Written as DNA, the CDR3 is TGTGCCAGCATCACGGGCCCCGTTTTTTTCTTT.

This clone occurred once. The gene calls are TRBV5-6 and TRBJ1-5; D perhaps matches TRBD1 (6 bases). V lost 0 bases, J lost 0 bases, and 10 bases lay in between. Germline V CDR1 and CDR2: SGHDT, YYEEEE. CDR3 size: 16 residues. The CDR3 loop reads CASSLGGQPSNQPQHF. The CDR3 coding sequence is TGTGCCAGCAGCTTGGGGGGGCAGCCTAGCAATCAGCCCCAGCATTTT.

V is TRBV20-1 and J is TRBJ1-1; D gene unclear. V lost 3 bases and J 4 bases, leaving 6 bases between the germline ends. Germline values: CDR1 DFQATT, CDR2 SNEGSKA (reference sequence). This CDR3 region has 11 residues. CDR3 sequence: CSAREGTEAFF. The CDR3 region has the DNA TGCAGTGCTAGGGAGGGCACTGAAGCTTTCTTT.

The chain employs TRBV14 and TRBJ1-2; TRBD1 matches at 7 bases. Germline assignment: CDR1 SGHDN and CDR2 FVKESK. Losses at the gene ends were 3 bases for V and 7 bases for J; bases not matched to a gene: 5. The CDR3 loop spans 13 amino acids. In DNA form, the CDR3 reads TGTGCCAGCAGCCAGACAGGGACCTTTGGCTACACCTTC. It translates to CASSQTGTFGYTF.

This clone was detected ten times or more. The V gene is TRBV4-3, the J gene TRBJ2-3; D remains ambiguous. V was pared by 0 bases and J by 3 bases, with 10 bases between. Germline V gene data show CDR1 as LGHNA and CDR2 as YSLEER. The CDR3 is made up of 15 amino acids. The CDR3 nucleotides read TGCGCCAGCAGCCAAGATCCCCTAGAGACAGATACGCAGTATTTT. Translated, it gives CASSQDPLETDTQYF.

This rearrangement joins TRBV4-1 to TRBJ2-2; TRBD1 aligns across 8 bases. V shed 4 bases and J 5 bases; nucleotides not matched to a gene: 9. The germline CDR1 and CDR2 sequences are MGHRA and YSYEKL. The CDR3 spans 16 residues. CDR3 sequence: CASSRLQTGETGELFF. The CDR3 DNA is TGCGCCAGCAGCCGACTACAGACAGGGGAAACCGGGGAGCTGTTTTTT.

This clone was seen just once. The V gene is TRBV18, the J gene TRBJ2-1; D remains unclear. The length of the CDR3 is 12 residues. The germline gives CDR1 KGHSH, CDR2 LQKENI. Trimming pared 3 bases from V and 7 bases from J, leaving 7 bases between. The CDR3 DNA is TGTGCCAGCTCACCCGCTCCGAATGAGCAGTTCTTC. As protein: CASSPAPNEQFF.

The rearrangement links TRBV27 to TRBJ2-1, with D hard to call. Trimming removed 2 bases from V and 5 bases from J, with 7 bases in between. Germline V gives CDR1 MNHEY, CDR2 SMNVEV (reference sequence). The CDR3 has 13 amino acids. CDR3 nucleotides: TGTGCCAGCAGTTTACCCCAGAACAATGAGCAGTTCTTC. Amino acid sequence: CASSLPQNNEQFF.

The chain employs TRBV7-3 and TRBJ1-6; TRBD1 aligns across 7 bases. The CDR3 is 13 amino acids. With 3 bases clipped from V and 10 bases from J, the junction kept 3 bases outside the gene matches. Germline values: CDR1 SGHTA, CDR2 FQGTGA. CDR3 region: CASSLTGPSPLHF. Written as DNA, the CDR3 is TGTGCCAGCAGCTTGACAGGGCCCTCACCCCTCCACTTT.

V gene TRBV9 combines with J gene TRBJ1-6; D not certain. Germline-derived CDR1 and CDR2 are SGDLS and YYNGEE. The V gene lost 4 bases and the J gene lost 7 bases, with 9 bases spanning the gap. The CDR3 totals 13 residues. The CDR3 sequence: CASSPYENSPLHF. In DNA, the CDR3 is TGTGCCAGCAGCCCCTACGAAAATTCACCCCTCCACTTT.

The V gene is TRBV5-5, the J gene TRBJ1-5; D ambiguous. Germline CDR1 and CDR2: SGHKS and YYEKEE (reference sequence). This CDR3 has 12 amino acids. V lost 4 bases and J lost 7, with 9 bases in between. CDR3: CASSPGGQPQHF. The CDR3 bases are TGTGCCAGCAGCCCCGGCGGGCAGCCCCAGCATTTT.

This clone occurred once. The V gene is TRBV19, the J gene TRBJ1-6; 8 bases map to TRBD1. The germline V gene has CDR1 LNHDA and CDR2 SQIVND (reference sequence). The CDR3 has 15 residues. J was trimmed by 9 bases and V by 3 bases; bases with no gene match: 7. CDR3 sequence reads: CASSMVAGGASPLHF. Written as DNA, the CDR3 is TGTGCCAGTAGTATGGTCGCAGGGGGCGCTTCACCCCTCCACTTT.

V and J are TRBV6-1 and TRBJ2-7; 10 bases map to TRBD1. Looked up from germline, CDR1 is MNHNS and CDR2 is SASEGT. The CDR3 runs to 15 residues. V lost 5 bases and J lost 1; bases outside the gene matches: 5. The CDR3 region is CASSSDRGWSYEQYF. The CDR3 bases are TGTGCCAGCAGTTCGGACAGGGGGTGGTCCTACGAGCAGTACTTC.

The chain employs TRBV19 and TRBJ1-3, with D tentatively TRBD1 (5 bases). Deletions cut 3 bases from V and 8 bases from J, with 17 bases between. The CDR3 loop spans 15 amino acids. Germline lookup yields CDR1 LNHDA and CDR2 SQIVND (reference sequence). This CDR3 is CASSILPGTPDTIYF. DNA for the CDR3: TGTGCCAGTAGTATTCTACCGGGGACTCCCGACACCATATATTTT.

DNA of the CDR3: TGCGCCAGCAGCTTGATCGAGAACACTGAAGCTTTCTTT. Its translation is CASSLIENTEAFF. The V gene is TRBV5-1, the J gene TRBJ1-1; D ambiguous. The germline V gene has CDR1 SGHRS and CDR2 YFSETQ. V was pared by 1 base and J by 1 base, with 5 bases between. CDR3 size: 13 residues.

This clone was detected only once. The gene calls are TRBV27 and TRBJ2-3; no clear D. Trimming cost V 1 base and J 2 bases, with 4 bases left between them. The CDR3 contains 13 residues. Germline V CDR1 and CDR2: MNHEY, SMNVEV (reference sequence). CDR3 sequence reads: CASSLWNTDTQYF. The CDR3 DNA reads TGTGCCAGCAGTTTATGGAACACAGATACGCAGTATTTT.

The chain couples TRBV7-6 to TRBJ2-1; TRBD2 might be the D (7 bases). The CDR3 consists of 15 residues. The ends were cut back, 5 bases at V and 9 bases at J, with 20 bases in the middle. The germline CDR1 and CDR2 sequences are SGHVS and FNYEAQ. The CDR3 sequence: CASSQATGGQGEQFF. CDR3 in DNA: TGTGCCAGCAGCCAAGCTACGGGGGGCCAGGGTGAGCAGTTCTTC. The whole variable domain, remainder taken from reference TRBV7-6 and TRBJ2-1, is GAGVSQSPRYKVTKRGQDVALRCDPISGHVSLYWYRQALGQGPEFLTYFNYEAQQDKSGLPNDRFSAERPEGSISTLTIQRTEQRDSAMYRCASSQATGGQGEQFFGPGTRLTVL.

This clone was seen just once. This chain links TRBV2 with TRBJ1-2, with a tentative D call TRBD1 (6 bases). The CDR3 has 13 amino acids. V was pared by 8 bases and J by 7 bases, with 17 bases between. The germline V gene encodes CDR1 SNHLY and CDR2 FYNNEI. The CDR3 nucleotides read TGTGCCAGCCTGGGGGGCACCCGCCGTGGCTACACCTTC. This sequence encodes CASLGGTRRGYTF.

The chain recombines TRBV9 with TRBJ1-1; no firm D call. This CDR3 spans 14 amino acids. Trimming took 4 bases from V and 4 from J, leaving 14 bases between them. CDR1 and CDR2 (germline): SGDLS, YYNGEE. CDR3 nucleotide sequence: TGTGCCAGCAGCCTAACGACCTTACCCACTGAAGCTTTCTTT. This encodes CASSLTTLPTEAFF.

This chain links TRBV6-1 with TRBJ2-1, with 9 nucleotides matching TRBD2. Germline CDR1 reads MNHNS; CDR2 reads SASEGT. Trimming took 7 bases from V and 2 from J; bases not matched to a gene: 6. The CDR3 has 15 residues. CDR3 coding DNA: TGTGCCAGCATTACAAGCGGGGGGACCTACAATGAGCAGTTCTTC. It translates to CASITSGGTYNEQFF.

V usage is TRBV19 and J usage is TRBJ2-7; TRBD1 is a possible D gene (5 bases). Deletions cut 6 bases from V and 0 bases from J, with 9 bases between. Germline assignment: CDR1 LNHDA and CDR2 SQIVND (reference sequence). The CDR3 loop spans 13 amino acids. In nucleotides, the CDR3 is TGTGCCAGTAGCCCGACAGACTCCTACGAGCAGTACTTC. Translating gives CASSPTDSYEQYF.

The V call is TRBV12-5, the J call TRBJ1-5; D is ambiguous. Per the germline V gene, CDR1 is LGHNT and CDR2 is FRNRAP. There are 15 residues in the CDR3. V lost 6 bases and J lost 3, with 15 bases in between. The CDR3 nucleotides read TGTGCTAGTGGCCCCGCCGAGACCATCAATCAGCCCCAGCATTTT. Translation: CASGPAETINQPQHF.

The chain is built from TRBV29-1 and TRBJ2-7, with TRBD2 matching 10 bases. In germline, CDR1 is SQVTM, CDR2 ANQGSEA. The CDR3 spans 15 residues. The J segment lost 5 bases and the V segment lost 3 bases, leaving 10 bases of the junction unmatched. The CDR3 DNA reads TGCAGCGTTGATCTACCAGCGGGGGGGCTGGACGAGCAGTACTTC. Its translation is CSVDLPAGGLDEQYF.

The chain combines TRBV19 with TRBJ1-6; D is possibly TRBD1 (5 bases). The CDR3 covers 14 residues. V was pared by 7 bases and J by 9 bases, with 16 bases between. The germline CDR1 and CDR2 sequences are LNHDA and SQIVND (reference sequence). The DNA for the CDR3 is TGTGCCAGTACAACAGGACGTTTAGGTTCACCCCTCCACTTT. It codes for CASTTGRLGSPLHF. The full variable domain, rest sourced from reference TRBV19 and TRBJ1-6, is DGGITQSPKYLFRKEGQNVTLSCEQNLNHDAMYWYRQDPGQGLRLIYYSQIVNDFQKGDIAEGYSVSREKKESFPLTVTSAQKNPTAFYLCASTTGRLGSPLHFGNGTRLTVT.